This T cell receptor (beta chain) was sequenced during a study of vaccination and CD4 T cells after COVID-19. About the research overall: No peptide, an HIV-1 Nef pool, or a CEFX pool was what each control culture received.

The Oncomine TCR Beta short-read assay sequenced DNA from cultured CD4+ T cells. Genomic DNA was isolated from CD4+ T cells that had been cultured. One entry per CDR3 protein results from TCRdb running MiXCR on the PCR reads. Of some 11,000 distinct CDR3 sequences in the sample, approximately 60% were seen once. Sample treatment: roughly 11-day PBMC culture with coronavirus spike peptide pools or control peptides (ViraFEST assay). To note about this clonotype: No antigen is known for it.

Germline CDR1 is MNHEY and CDR2 is SMNVEV (reference sequence). V was cut by 7 bases and J by 6 bases, with 22 bases left in between. The CDR3 sequence is 17 residues long. Sample: CD4+ T cells from blood, cultured in vitro, taken before SARS-CoV-2 vaccination. The V call is TRBV27, the J call TRBJ1-6, with D perhaps matching TRBD1 (5 bases). The source is a human donor who had recovered from COVID-19. CDR3 in DNA: TGTGCCAGCAAATCATTCTTAGAGGGACGGAGTAATTCACCCCTCCACTTT. This gives the protein CASKSFLEGRSNSPLHF.